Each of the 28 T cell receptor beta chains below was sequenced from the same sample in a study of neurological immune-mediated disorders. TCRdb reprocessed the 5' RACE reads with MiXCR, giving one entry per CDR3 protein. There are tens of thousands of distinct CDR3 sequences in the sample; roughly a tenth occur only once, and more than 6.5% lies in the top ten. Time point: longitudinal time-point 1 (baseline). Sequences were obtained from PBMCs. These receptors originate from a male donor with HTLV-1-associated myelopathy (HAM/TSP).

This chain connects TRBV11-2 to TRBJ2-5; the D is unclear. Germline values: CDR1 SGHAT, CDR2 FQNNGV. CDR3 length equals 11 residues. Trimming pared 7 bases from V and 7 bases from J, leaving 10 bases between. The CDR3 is CASTIGGTQYF. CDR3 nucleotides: TGTGCCAGCACCATAGGCGGGACCCAGTACTTC.

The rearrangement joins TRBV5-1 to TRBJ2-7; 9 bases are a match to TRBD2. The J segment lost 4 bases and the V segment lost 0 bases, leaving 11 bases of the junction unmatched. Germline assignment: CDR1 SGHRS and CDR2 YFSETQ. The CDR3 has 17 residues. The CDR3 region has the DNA TGCGCCAGCAGCTTGGGACTAGCGGTAAAGTTCTCATACGAGCAGTACTTC. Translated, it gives CASSLGLAVKFSYEQYF.

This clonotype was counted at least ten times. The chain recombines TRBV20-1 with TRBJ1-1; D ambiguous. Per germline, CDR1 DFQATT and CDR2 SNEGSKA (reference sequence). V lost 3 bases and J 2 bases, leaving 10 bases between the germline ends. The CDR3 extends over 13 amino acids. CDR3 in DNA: TGCAGTGCTAGGGAGGACCCTAACACTGAAGCTTTCTTT. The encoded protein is CSAREDPNTEAFF.

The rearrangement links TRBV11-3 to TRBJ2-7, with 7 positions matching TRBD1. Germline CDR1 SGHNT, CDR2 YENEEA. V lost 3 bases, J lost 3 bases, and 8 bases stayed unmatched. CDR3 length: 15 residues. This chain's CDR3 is CASSFDREWDYEQYF. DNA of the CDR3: TGTGCCAGCAGCTTCGACAGGGAGTGGGACTACGAGCAGTACTTC.

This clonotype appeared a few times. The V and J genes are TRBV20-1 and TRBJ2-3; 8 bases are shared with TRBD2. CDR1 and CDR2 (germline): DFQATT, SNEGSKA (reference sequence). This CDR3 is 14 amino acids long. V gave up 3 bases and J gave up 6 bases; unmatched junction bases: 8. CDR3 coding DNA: TGCAGTGCTAGTGACGGGGGGGCAACGGATACGCAGTATTTT. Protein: CSASDGGATDTQYF.

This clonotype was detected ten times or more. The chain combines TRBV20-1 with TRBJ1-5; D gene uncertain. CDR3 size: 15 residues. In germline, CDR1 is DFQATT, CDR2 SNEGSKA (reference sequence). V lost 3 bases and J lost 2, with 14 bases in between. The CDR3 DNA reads TGCAGTGCTAGTAGCGGGGTGACGGGCAATCAGCCCCAGCATTTT. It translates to CSASSGVTGNQPQHF.

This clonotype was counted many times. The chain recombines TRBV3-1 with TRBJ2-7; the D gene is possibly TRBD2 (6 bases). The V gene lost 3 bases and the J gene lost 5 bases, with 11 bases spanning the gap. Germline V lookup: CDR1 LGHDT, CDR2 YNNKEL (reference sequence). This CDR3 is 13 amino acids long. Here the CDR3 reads CASSQGGEDEQYF. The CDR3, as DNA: TGTGCCAGCAGCCAGGGAGGAGAGGACGAGCAGTACTTC.

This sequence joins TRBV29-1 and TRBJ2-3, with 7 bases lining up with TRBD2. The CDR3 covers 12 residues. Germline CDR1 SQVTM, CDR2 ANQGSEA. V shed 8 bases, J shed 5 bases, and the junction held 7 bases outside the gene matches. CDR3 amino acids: CSISREGDTQYF. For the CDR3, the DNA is TGCAGCATTAGTAGGGAGGGAGATACGCAGTATTTT.

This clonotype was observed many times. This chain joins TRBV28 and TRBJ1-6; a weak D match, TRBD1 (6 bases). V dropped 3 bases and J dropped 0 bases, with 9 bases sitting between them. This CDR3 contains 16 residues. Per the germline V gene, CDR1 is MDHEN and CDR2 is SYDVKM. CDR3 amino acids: CASSFQGTSYNSPLHF. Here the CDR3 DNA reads TGTGCCAGCAGTTTTCAGGGGACCTCCTATAATTCACCCCTCCACTTT.

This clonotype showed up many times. CDR3 coding DNA: TGCGCCAGCAGCAAGACAGGGAAAGAGACCCAGTACTTC. Protein: CASSKTGKETQYF. The rearrangement links TRBV5-1 to TRBJ2-5; 7 bases match TRBD1. After removal of 4 bases from V and 3 bases from J, the junction contained 3 bases not matched to a gene. CDR1 SGHRS and CDR2 YFSETQ come from the germline V gene. CDR3 size: 13 residues.

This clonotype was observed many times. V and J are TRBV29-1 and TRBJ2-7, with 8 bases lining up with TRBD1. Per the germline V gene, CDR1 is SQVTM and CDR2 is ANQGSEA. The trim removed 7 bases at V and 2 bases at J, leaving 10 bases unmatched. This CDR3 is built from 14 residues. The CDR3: CSARDRGTTYEQYF. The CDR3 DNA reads TGCAGCGCCCGTGACAGGGGCACCACCTACGAGCAGTACTTC.

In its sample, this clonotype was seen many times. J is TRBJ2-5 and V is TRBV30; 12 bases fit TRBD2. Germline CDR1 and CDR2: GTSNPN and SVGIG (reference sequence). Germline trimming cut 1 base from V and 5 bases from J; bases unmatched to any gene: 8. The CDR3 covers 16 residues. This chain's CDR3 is CAWSGLSSGGAETQYF. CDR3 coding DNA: TGTGCCTGGAGTGGCTTGTCTAGCGGGGGGGCGGAGACCCAGTACTTC.

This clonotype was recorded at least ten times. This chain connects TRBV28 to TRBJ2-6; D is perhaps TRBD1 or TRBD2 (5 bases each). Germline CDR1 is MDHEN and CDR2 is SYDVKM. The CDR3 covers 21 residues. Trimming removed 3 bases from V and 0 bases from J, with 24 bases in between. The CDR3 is CASSFSFIVGPGLSGANVLTF. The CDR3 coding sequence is TGTGCCAGCAGTTTTAGTTTTATTGTGGGACCGGGTCTCTCTGGGGCCAACGTCCTGACTTTC.

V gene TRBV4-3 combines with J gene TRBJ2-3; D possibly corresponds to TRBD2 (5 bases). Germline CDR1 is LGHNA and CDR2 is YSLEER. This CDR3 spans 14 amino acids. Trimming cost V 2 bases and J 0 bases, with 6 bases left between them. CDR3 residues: CASSQRGSTDTQYF. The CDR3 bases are TGCGCCAGCAGCCAACGGGGAAGCACAGATACGCAGTATTTT.

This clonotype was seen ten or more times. CDR3 region: CASRRGGVGELFF. CDR3 nucleotides: TGTGCCAGCAGACGGGGGGGGGTCGGGGAGCTGTTTTTT. V and J are TRBV27 and TRBJ2-2; TRBD2 matches at 8 bases. Losses at the gene ends were 6 bases for V and 7 bases for J; bases not matched to a gene: 4. CDR1 and CDR2 from the germline V gene are MNHEY and SMNVEV (reference sequence). This CDR3 contains 13 residues.

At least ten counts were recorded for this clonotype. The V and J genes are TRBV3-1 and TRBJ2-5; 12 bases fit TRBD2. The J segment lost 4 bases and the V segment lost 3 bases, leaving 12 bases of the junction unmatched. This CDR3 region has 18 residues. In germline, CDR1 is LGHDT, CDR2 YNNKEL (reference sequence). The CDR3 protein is CASSQLTSGGTHRETQYF. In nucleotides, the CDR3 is TGTGCCAGCAGCCAGTTAACTAGCGGGGGGACTCACCGAGAGACCCAGTACTTC.

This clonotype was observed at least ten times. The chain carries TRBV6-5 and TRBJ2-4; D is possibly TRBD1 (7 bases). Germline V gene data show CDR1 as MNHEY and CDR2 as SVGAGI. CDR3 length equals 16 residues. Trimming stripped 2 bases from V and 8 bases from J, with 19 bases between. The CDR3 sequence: CASSYQGRTGGDIQYF. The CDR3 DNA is TGTGCCAGCAGTTACCAGGGCAGGACAGGCGGGGACATTCAGTACTTC.

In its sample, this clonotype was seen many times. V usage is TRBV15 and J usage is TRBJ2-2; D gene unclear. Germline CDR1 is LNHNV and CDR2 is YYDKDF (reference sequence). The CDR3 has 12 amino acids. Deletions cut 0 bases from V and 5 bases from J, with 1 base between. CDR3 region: CATSRETGELFF. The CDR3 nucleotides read TGTGCCACCAGCAGAGAAACCGGGGAGCTGTTTTTT.

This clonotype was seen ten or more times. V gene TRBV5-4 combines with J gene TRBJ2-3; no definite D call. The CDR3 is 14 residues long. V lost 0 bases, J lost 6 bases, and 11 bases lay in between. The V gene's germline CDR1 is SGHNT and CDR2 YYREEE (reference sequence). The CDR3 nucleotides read TGTGCCAGCAGCTTGGAGGGCCCAATGGATACGCAGTATTTT. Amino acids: CASSLEGPMDTQYF.

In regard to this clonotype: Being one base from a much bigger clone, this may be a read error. This chain's CDR3 is CASSWCSQPQHF. CDR3 nucleotide sequence: TGTGCCAGCAGCTGGTGTAGCCAGCCCCAGCATTTT. The chain links TRBV3-1 to TRBJ1-5; D gene uncertain. V was trimmed by 5 bases and J by 7 bases, leaving 9 bases between them. The CDR3 contains 12 residues. Germline assignment: CDR1 LGHDT and CDR2 YNNKEL (reference sequence).

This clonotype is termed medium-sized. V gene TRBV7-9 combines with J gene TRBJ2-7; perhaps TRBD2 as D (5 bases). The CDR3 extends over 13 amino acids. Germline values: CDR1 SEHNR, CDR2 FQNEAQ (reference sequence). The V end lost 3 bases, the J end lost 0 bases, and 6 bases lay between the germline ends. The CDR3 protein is CASSLAGSYEQYF. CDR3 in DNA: TGTGCCAGCAGCTTGGCGGGCTCCTACGAGCAGTACTTC.

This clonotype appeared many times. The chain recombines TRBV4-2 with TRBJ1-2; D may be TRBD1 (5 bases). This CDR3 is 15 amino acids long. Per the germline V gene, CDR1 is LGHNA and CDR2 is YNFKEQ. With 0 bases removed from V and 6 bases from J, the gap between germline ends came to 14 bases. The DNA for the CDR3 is TGTGCCAGCAGCCAAGATATGGGCCAGGGTGATGGCTACACCTTC. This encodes CASSQDMGQGDGYTF.

This CDR3 reads CASSLSGASYEQYF. CDR3 DNA sequence: TGTGCCAGCAGCTTGAGTGGGGCATCCTACGAGCAGTACTTC. The chain employs TRBV7-9 and TRBJ2-7; D is perhaps TRBD1 (5 bases). The V end was cut by 3 bases, the J end by 1 base, with 10 bases between. Germline V gene data show CDR1 as SEHNR and CDR2 as FQNEAQ (reference sequence). This CDR3 is 14 amino acids long.

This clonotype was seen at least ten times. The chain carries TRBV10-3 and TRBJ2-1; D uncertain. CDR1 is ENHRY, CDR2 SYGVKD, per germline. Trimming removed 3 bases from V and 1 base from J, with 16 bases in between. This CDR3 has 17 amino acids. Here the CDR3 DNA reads TGTGCCATCAGTGACTCCTTGGCCGCTGCGTCCTACAATGAGCAGTTCTTC. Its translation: CAISDSLAAASYNEQFF.

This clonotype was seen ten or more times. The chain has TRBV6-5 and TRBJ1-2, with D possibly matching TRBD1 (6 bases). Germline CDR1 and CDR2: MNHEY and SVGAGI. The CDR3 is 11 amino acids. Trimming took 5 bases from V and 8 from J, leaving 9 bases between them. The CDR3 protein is CASSPGAGYTF. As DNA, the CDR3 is TGTGCCAGCAGTCCGGGGGCGGGCTACACCTTC.

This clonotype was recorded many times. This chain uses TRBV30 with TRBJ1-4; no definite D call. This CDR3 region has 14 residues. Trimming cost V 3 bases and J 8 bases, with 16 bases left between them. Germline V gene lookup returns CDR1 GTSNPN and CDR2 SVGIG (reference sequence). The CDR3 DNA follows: TGTGCCTGGAGCGGATGGAGGGCCGGCGAAAAACTGTTTTTT. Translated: CAWSGWRAGEKLFF.

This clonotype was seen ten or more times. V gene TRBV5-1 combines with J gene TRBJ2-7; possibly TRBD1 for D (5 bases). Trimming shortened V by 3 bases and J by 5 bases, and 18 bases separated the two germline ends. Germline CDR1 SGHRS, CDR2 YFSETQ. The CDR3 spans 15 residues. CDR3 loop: CASSSGKGEVNEQYF. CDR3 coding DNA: TGCGCCAGCAGCTCCGGTAAAGGGGAAGTAAACGAGCAGTACTTC.

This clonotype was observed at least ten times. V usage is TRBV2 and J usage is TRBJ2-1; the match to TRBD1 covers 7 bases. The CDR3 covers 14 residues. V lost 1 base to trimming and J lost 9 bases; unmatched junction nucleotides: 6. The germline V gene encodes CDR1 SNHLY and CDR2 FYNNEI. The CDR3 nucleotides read TGTGCCAGCAGTGAAGTGAGGGGGCAGAGTGAGCAGTTCTTC. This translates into CASSEVRGQSEQFF.